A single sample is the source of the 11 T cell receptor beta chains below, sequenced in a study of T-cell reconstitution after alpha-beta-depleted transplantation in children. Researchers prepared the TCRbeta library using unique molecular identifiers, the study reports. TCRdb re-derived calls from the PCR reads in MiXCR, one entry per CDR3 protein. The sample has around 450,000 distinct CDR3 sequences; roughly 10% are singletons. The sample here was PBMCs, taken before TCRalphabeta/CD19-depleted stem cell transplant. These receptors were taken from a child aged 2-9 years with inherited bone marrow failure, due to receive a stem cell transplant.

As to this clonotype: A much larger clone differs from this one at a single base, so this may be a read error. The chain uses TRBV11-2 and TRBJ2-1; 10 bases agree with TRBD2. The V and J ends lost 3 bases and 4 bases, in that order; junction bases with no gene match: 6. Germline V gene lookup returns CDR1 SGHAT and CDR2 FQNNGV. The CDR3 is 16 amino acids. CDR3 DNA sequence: TGTGCCAGCAGCTTCGGACTAGCGGACATATACAATGAGCAGTTCTTC. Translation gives CASSFGLADIYNEQFF.

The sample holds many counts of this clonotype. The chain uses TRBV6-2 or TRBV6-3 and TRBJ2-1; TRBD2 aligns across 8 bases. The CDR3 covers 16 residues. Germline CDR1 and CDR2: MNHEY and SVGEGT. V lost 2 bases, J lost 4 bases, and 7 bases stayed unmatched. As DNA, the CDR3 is TGTGCCAGCAGTTACCAGATAGCGGGGTTTTACAATGAGCAGTTCTTC. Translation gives CASSYQIAGFYNEQFF.

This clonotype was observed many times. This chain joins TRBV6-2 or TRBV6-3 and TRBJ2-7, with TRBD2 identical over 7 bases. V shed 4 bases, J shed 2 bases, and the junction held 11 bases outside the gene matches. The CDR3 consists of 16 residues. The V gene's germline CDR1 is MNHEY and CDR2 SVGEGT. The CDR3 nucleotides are TGTGCCAGCAGTTCCGTCACTAGCGACCCGCCCTACGAGCAGTACTTC. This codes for CASSSVTSDPPYEQYF.

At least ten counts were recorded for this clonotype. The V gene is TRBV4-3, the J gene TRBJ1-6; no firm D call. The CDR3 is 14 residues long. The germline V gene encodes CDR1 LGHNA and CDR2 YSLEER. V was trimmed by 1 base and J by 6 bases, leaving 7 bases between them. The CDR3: CASSQVTANSPLHF. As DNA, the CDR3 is TGCGCCAGCAGCCAAGTTACAGCTAATTCACCCCTCCACTTT.

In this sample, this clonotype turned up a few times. The CDR3 nucleotides read TGTGCCTGGAGTTCGGACGGAGAGACCCAGTACTTC. It specifies CAWSSDGETQYF. The rearrangement uses TRBV30 and TRBJ2-5; D remains unclear. The CDR3 has 12 amino acids. Germline V CDR1 and CDR2: GTSNPN, SVGIG (reference sequence). V was cut by 2 bases and J by 4 bases, with 8 bases left in between.

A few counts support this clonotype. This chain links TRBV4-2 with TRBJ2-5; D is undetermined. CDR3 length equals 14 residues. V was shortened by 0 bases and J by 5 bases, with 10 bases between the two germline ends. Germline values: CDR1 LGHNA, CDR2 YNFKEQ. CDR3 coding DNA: TGTGCCAGCAGCCAAGAGCTATCCCGGGAGACCCAGTACTTC. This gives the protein CASSQELSRETQYF.

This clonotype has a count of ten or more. CDR3 sequence (DNA): TGCGCCAGCAGCTTCGGTTCTAGCGGATCCCTCCAAGAGACCCAGTACTTC. Amino acid sequence: CASSFGSSGSLQETQYF. The chain combines TRBV5-1 with TRBJ2-5; the match to TRBD2 covers 7 bases. The J segment lost 1 base and the V segment lost 2 bases, leaving 11 bases of the junction unmatched. CDR1 and CDR2 from the germline V gene are SGHRS and YFSETQ. The CDR3 has 17 residues.

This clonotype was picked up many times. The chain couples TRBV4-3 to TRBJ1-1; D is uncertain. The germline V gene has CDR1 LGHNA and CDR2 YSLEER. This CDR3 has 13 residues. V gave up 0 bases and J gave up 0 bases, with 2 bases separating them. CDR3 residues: CASSQDLNTEAFF. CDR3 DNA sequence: TGCGCCAGCAGCCAAGATTTGAACACTGAAGCTTTCTTT.

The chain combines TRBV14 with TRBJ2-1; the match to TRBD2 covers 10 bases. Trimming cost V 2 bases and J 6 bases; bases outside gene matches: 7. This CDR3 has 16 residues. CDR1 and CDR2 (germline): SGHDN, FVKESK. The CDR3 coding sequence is TGTGCCAGCAGCCAAATACCGGGACTAGCGACCAATGAGCAGTTCTTC. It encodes CASSQIPGLATNEQFF. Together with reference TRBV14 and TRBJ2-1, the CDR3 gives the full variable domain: EAGVTQFPSHSVIEKGQTVTLRCDPISGHDNLYWYRRVMGKEIKFLLHFVKESKQDESGMPNNRFLAERTGGTYSTLKVQPAELEDSGVYFCASSQIPGLATNEQFFGPGTRLTVL.

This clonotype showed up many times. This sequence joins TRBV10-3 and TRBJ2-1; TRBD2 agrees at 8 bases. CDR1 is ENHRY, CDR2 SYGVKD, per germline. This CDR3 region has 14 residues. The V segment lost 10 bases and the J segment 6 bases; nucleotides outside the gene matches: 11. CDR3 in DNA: TGTGCCACCTGGGGAAGCGGGAGAATCAATGAGCAGTTCTTC. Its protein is CATWGSGRINEQFF.

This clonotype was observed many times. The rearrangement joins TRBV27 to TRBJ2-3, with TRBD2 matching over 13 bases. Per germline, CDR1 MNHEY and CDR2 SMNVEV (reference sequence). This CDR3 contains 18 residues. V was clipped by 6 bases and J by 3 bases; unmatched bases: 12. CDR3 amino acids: CASRLLAGGPSGTDTQYF. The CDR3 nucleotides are TGTGCCAGCAGGCTACTAGCGGGAGGGCCCTCTGGTACAGATACGCAGTATTTT.